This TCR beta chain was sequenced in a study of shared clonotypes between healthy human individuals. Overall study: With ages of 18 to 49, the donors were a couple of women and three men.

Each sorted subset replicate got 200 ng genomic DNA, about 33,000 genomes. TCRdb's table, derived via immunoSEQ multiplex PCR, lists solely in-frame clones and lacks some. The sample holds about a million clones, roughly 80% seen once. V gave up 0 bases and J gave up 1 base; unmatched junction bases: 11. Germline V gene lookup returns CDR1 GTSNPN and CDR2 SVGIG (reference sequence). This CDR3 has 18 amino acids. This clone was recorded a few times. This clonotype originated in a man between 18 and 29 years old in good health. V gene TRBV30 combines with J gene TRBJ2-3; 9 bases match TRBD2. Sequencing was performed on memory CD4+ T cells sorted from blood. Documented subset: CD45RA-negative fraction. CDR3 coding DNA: TGTGCCTGGAGTGTAGGTAGCGGGGGTCCTTATGGCACAGATACGCAGTATTTT. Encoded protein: CAWSVGSGGPYGTDTQYF.